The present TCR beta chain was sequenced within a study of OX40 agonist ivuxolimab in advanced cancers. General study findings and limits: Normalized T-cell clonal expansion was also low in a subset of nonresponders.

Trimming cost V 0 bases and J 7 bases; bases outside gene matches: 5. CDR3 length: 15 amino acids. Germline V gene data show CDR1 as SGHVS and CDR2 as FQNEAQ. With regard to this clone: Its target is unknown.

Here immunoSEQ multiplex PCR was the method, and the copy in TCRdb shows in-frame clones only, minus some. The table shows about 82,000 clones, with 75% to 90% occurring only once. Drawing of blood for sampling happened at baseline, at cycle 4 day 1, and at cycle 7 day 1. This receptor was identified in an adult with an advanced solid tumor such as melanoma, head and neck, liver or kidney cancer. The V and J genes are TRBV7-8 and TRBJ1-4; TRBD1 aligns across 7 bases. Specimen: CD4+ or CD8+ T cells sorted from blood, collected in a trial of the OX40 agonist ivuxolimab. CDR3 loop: CASSLARQGGEKLFF. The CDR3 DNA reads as TGTGCCAGCAGCTTAGCGCGTCAGGGGGGTGAAAAACTGTTTTTT.